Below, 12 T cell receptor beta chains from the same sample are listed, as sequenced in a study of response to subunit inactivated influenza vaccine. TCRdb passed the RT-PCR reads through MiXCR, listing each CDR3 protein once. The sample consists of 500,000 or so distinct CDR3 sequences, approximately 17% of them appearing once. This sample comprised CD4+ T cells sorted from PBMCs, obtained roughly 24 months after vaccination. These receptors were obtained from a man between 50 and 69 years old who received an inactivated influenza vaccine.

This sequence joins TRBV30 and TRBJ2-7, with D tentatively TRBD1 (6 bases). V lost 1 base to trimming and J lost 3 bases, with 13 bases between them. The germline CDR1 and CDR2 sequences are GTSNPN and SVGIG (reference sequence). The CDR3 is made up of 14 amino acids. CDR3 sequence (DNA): TGTGCCTGGAGTGAAACAGGGCCCCACTACGAGCAGTACTTC. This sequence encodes CAWSETGPHYEQYF.

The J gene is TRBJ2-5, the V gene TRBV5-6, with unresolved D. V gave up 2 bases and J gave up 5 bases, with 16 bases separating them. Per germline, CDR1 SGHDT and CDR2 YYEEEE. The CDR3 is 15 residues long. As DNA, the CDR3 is TGTGCCAGCAGCTTATTGGTTTTCGCAGTTGAGACCCAGTACTTC. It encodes CASSLLVFAVETQYF.

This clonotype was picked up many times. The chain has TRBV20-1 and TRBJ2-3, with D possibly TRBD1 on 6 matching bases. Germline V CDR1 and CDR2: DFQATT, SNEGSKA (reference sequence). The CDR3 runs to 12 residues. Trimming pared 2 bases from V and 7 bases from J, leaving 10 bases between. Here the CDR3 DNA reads TGCAGTGCTAGACAGGGGCAAAATACGCAGTATTTT. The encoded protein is CSARQGQNTQYF.

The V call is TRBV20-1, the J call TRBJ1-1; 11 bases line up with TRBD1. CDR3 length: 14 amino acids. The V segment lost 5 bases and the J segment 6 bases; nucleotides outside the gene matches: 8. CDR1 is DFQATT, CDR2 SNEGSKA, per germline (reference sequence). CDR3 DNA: TGCAGTGCTTCGAGGACAGGGGGCGCCGCTGAAGCTTTCTTT. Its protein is CSASRTGGAAEAFF.

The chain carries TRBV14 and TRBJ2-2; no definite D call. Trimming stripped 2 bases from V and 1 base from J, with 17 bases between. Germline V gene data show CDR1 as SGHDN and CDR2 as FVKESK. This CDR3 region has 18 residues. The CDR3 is CASSQPRPFSLNTGELFF. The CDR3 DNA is TGTGCCAGCAGCCAACCCCGACCGTTCTCGTTGAACACCGGGGAGCTGTTTTTT.

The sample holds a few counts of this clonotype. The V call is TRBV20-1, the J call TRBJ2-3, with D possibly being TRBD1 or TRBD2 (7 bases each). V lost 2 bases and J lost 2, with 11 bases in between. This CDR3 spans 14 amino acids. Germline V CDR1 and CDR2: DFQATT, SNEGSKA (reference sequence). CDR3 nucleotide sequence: TGCAGTGCTAGAAGCGGGACAGTCACAGATACGCAGTATTTT. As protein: CSARSGTVTDTQYF.

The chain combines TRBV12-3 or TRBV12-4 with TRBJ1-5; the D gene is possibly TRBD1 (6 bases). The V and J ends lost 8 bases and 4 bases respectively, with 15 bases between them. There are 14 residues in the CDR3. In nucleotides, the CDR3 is TGTGCCAGCCTTTTGGGGGGGCGTAATCAGCCCCAGCATTTT. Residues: CASLLGGRNQPQHF.

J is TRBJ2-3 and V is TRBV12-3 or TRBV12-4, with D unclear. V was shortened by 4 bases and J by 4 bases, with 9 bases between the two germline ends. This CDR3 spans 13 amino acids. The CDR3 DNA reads TGTGCCAGCAGTTCTCCTTGGGCAGATACGCAGTATTTT. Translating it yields CASSSPWADTQYF.

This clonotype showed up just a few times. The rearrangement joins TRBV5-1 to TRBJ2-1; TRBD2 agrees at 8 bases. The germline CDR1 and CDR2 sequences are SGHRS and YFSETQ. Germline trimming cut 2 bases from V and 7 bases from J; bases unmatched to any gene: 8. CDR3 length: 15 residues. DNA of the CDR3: TGCGCCAGCAGCTTATATAGCGGGAAAGGGAATGAGCAGTTCTTC. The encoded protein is CASSLYSGKGNEQFF.

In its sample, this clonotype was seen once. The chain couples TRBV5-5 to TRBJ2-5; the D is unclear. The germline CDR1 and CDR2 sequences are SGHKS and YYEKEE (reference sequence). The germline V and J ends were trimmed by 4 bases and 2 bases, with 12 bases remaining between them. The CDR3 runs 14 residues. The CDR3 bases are TGTGCCAGCAGCGTTGCTGACTCTCAAGAGACCCAGTACTTC. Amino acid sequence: CASSVADSQETQYF.

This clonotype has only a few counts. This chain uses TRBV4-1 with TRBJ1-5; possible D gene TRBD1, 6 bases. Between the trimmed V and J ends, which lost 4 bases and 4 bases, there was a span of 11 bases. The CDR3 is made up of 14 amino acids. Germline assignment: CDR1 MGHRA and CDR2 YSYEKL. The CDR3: CASSRDTLNQPQHF. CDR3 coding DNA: TGCGCCAGCAGCCGGGACACCTTAAATCAGCCCCAGCATTTT.

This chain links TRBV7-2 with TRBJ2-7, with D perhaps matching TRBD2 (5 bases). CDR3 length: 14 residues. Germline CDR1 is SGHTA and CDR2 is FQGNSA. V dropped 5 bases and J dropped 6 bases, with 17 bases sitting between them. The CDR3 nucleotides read TGTGCCAGCAGCCCCCTCGATCGGCGGGCCGAGCAGTACTTC. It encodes CASSPLDRRAEQYF. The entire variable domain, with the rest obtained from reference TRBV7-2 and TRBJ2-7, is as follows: GAGVSQSPSNKVTEKGKDVELRCDPISGHTALYWYRQSLGQGLEFLIYFQGNSAPDKSGLPSDRFSAERTGGSVSTLTIQRTQQEDSAVYLCASSPLDRRAEQYFGPGTRLTVT.